One and the same sample provided the 23 T cell receptor beta chains below, sequenced in a study of T-cell reconstitution after alpha-beta-depleted transplantation in children. Unique molecular identifiers were incorporated into the prepared TCRbeta library. From the PCR reads, TCRdb called clonotypes with MiXCR, one entry per CDR3 protein. Here the sample spans a few hundred thousand distinct CDR3 sequences, over 10% being singletons. The sample in question was PBMCs, mostly from graft donor cells, obtained 360 days after TCRalphabeta/CD19-depleted stem cell transplant. The receptors were sampled from a male patient between 10 and 17 years old who had a stem cell transplant for acute myeloid leukemia, so the T cells may come from the graft donor.

This sequence joins TRBV6-5 and TRBJ2-7; TRBD2 aligns across 12 bases. The V gene's germline CDR1 is MNHEY and CDR2 SVGAGI. V was clipped by 5 bases and J by 7 bases; unmatched bases: 9. The CDR3 loop spans 15 amino acids. Written as DNA, the CDR3 is TGTGCCAGCAGTAGCTCGACTAGCGGGAGTGGAGAGCAGTACTTC. Protein product: CASSSSTSGSGEQYF.

This clonotype was recorded many times. The rearrangement links TRBV12-3 or TRBV12-4 to TRBJ2-7; D is perhaps TRBD2 (5 bases). Trimming left V 5 bases short and J 3 bases short, with 20 bases between. The CDR3 sequence is 16 residues long. For the CDR3, the DNA is TGTGCCAGCAGTCCCAGACCCCCGGGCGGGTACTACGAGCAGTACTTC. It is translated as CASSPRPPGGYYEQYF.

There are a few counts of this clonotype. Here the CDR3 reads CSVSGRVGGEQYF. CDR3 nucleotides: TGCAGCGTCTCCGGGCGCGTCGGGGGCGAGCAGTACTTC. The rearrangement uses TRBV29-1 and TRBJ2-7; tentatively, D is TRBD2 (6 bases). CDR3 size: 13 residues. V was cut by 6 bases and J by 6 bases, with 18 bases left in between. From germline, CDR1 is SQVTM and CDR2 ANQGSEA.

The rearrangement joins TRBV11-3 to TRBJ2-1, with D possibly TRBD2 on 6 matching bases. The V end lost 3 bases, the J end lost 9 bases, and 6 bases lay between the germline ends. This CDR3 has 11 residues. CDR1 is SGHNT and CDR2 is YENEEA in the germline V gene. The CDR3 DNA follows: TGTGCCAGCAGCTTGACTAGTGAGCAGTTCTTC. Translating it yields CASSLTSEQFF. The complete variable domain, with remaining parts taken from reference TRBV11-3 and TRBJ2-1, reads EAGVVQSPRYKIIEKKQPVAFWCNPISGHNTLYWYLQNLGQGPELLIRYENEEAVDDSQLPKDRFSAERLKGVDSTLKIQPAELGDSAVYLCASSLTSEQFFGPGTRLTVL.

This clonotype was seen at least ten times. The CDR3 loop is CASSLAGQGSGNTIYF. The CDR3 nucleotides read TGTGCCAGCAGTTTAGCCGGACAGGGTTCTGGAAACACCATATATTTT. The chain has TRBV28 and TRBJ1-3; TRBD1 matches at 8 bases. This CDR3 contains 16 residues. The V gene's germline CDR1 is MDHEN and CDR2 SYDVKM. V was clipped by 2 bases and J by 1 base; unmatched bases: 4.

This clonotype was detected only a few times. The J gene is TRBJ2-2, the V gene TRBV6-2 or TRBV6-3; D ambiguous. Germline lookup yields CDR1 MNHEY and CDR2 SVGEGT. The CDR3 runs 20 residues. Between the trimmed V and J ends, which lost 0 bases and 0 bases, there was a span of 20 bases. CDR3 amino acids: CASSYSRQASVPANTGELFF. The CDR3 DNA sequence: TGTGCCAGCAGTTACTCGAGGCAGGCCTCCGTACCCGCGAACACCGGGGAGCTGTTTTTT.

This clonotype was seen only a few times. V usage is TRBV20-1 and J usage is TRBJ1-1; no firm D call. The CDR3 consists of 18 residues. CDR1 is DFQATT, CDR2 SNEGSKA, per germline (reference sequence). Trimming left V 0 bases short and J 0 bases short, with 20 bases between. The chain's CDR3 is CSARELRGPGPVNTEAFF. Here the CDR3 DNA reads TGCAGTGCTAGAGAGTTACGAGGCCCTGGCCCGGTGAACACTGAAGCTTTCTTT.

There are a few counts of this clonotype. V and J are TRBV28 and TRBJ1-1, with 9 bases matching TRBD1. The length of the CDR3 is 19 residues. Germline V gene lookup returns CDR1 MDHEN and CDR2 SYDVKM. V dropped 3 bases and J dropped 6; count of bases not matched to a gene: 20. For the CDR3, the DNA is TGTGCCAGCAGTTTCTATCGCCGAGCTACAGGGGGCGGGAGAGCTGAAGCTTTCTTT. It translates to CASSFYRRATGGGRAEAFF.

The chain couples TRBV20-1 to TRBJ1-1; D may be TRBD1 (6 bases). Trimming stripped 3 bases from V and 0 bases from J, with 17 bases between. CDR1 DFQATT and CDR2 SNEGSKA come from the germline V gene (reference sequence). This CDR3 comprises 16 residues. The CDR3 here is CSASYGVGAMNTEAFF. The CDR3 DNA follows: TGCAGTGCTAGTTACGGGGTGGGGGCGATGAACACTGAAGCTTTCTTT.

The table lists this clonotype with a few counts. This chain links TRBV14 with TRBJ2-1; 13 nucleotides agree with TRBD2. J lost 8 bases, V lost 0 bases, and 13 bases had no gene match. Germline loops: CDR1 SGHDN, CDR2 FVKESK. The CDR3 consists of 19 residues. CDR3 in amino acids: CASSQDLRELAGGPHEQFF. In nucleotides, the CDR3 is TGTGCCAGCAGCCAAGACCTCAGGGAACTAGCGGGAGGGCCGCATGAGCAGTTCTTC.

The chain links TRBV5-1 to TRBJ2-2, with 8 bases fitting TRBD2. V shed 4 bases and J 7 bases; nucleotides not matched to a gene: 12. From germline, CDR1 is SGHRS and CDR2 YFSETQ. This CDR3 has 16 residues. CDR3 bases: TGCGCCAGCAGCCCAGAAGCGGGAGTAAGGATCGGGGAGCTGTTTTTT. Translation: CASSPEAGVRIGELFF. Full variable domain (outside the CDR3, taken from reference TRBV5-1 and TRBJ2-2): KAGVTQTPRYLIKTRGQQVTLSCSPISGHRSVSWYQQTPGQGLQFLFEYFSETQRNKGNFPGRFSGRQFSNSRSEMNVSTLELGDSALYLCASSPEAGVRIGELFFGEGSRLTVL.

This clonotype was found many times. V is TRBV20-1 and J is TRBJ2-3, with TRBD2 matching 11 bases. Germline CDR1 reads DFQATT; CDR2 reads SNEGSKA (reference sequence). The junction had 5 bases not matched to a gene; V was cut back by 4 bases and J by 2 bases. The CDR3 extends over 15 amino acids. The CDR3, as DNA: TGCAGTGCTATCGGGACTAGCGGATTCACAGATACGCAGTATTTT. The encoded protein is CSAIGTSGFTDTQYF.

The V call is TRBV5-6, the J call TRBJ2-2; D is unclear. Trimming left V 0 bases short and J 1 base short, with 10 bases between. The CDR3 covers 16 residues. Germline V CDR1 and CDR2: SGHDT, YYEEEE. The CDR3, as DNA: TGTGCCAGCAGCTTGGGGACCCATCTGAACACCGGGGAGCTGTTTTTT. As protein: CASSLGTHLNTGELFF. The full variable domain, completed using reference TRBV5-6 and TRBJ2-2, is DAGVTQSPTHLIKTRGQQVTLRCSPKSGHDTVSWYQQALGQGPQFIFQYYEEEERQRGNFPDRFSGHQFPNYSSELNVNALLLGDSALYLCASSLGTHLNTGELFFGEGSRLTVL.

This clonotype appeared a few times. The chain joins TRBV28 to TRBJ2-7; 8 bases match TRBD1. This CDR3 region has 14 residues. Germline values: CDR1 MDHEN, CDR2 SYDVKM. V shed 7 bases, J shed 4 bases, and the junction held 9 bases outside the gene matches. DNA for the CDR3: TGTGCCAGCAAAACAGGGGGTCCCCCTTACGAGCAGTACTTC. This codes for CASKTGGPPYEQYF.

This clonotype was counted a few times. The genes are TRBV7-3 and TRBJ1-1; a possible D gene is TRBD1 (6 bases). The CDR3 sequence is 13 residues long. V lost 11 bases and J 6 bases, leaving 19 bases between the germline ends. Germline V CDR1 and CDR2: SGHTA, FQGTGA. CDR3 in DNA: TGTGCCGGATCGGACAGCCCGCGGGCTGAAGCTTTCTTT. It specifies CAGSDSPRAEAFF.

This clonotype was counted between two and nine times. The chain is built from TRBV20-1 and TRBJ2-2; no clear D gene. Germline V gene lookup returns CDR1 DFQATT and CDR2 SNEGSKA (reference sequence). The V end was cut by 3 bases, the J end by 6 bases, with 11 bases between. The CDR3 spans 13 residues. CDR3 protein: CSARDFKAGELFF. The CDR3, as DNA: TGCAGTGCTAGGGATTTCAAGGCCGGGGAGCTGTTTTTT.

This clonotype was seen a handful of times. The chain employs TRBV10-3 and TRBJ2-3; 9 nucleotides align to TRBD2. With V trimmed by 4 bases and J by 4 bases, 12 bases remained unmatched. Germline assignment: CDR1 ENHRY and CDR2 SYGVKD. The CDR3 is 17 amino acids. CDR3 amino acids: CAISARLAGDCPDTQYF. CDR3 nucleotides: TGTGCCATCAGTGCCAGATTAGCGGGAGATTGCCCAGATACGCAGTATTTT.

A few counts support this clonotype. The chain joins TRBV28 to TRBJ1-1, with D possibly being TRBD1 (5 bases). The CDR3 runs 12 residues. The germline V gene has CDR1 MDHEN and CDR2 SYDVKM. V gave up 3 bases and J gave up 11 bases, with 13 bases separating them. The CDR3: CASSFRQGRAFF. The DNA of the CDR3 is TGTGCCAGCAGTTTCCGGCAGGGCCGGGCTTTCTTT.

This chain connects TRBV7-3 to TRBJ2-2, with D unclear. Trimming took off 8 bases at V and 7 bases at J, with 23 bases between the two ends. CDR1 and CDR2 from the germline V gene are SGHTA and FQGTGA. The CDR3 length is 16 residues. The CDR3 region is CASRIGPALLDGELFF. DNA of the CDR3: TGTGCCAGCCGGATAGGACCAGCCCTCCTTGACGGGGAGCTGTTTTTT.

This chain links TRBV21-1 with TRBJ1-2; no check of the table's D call, TRBD1, against the DNA was made. TRBV21-1 is marked as a pseudogene. The CDR3 has 12 residues. DNA for the CDR3: TGTGCCAGCAGACAGACAGGGAATGGCTACACCTTC. This encodes CASRQTGNGYTF.

The chain employs TRBV20-1 and TRBJ2-7; D not resolved. Germline-derived CDR1 and CDR2 are DFQATT and SNEGSKA (reference sequence). The V and J ends lost 0 bases and 0 bases respectively, with 12 bases between them. This CDR3 is built from 15 residues. The CDR3 DNA is TGCAGTGCTAGAGATCTGACTCGTCTCTCCTACGAGCAGTACTTC. Translation: CSARDLTRLSYEQYF.

Turning to this clonotype: The germline gene is not matched at one end of the junction; a read error may be the cause. The V call is TRBV5-1, the J call TRBJ1-1; D perhaps matches TRBD1 (5 bases). Germline CDR1 is SGHRS and CDR2 is YFSETQ. The CDR3 is made up of 13 amino acids. DNA of the CDR3: TGCGCCAGCAACTTGCAGTTGGACACTGCAGCTTTCTTT. Its protein is CASNLQLDTAAFF.

This chain joins TRBV25-1 and TRBJ2-1; 8 nucleotides align to TRBD2. V lost 11 bases and J lost 9; bases outside the gene matches: 15. The CDR3 contains 14 residues. Germline V gene lookup returns CDR1 MGHDK and CDR2 SYGVNS. The CDR3, as DNA: TGTGCCCGTCGTCGGGAGGGGACCCCCGGTGAGCAGTTCTTC. Its translation is CARRREGTPGEQFF.